This T cell receptor (beta chain) was captured in a study of blood T cells in healthy people across ages. Study outcomes and limitations: Samples with more naive T cells showed higher observed beta diversity. Long-lived donors exceeded aged donors in naive CD4+ cells and diversity. Roughly linearly, TCR beta diversity per million T cells fell as age increased.

This CDR3 has 14 amino acids. Per germline, CDR1 SGHTA and CDR2 FQGNSA. A sample-barcoded 5' primer and a J-beta primer mix were used in a second PCR of about 7 to 12 cycles. Using its own MiXCR run on the 5' RACE reads, TCRdb lists one record per CDR3 protein. The sample records over 600,000 distinct CDR3 sequences, under 25% being singletons. Concerning this clonotype: The antigen remains unidentified.

Investigators took about 9.4 milliliters of peripheral blood from every donor. This chain uses TRBV7-2 with TRBJ2-5; 8 nucleotides agree with TRBD2. Gene TRBJ2-7 matches the end of the DNA better, so the J call may be wrong. The material sequenced was blood. The sequence was obtained from a man aged 65 to 85 in good health. CDR3 nucleotide sequence: TGTGCCAGCAGCCCCGGGACTAGGTCCTACGAGCAGTACTTC. Translation: CASSPGTRSYEQYF.